What follows are 32 T cell receptor beta chains derived from one specimen sequenced in a study of blood T cell repertoires in COVID-19. Profiling relied on immunoSEQ multiplex PCR, and the TCRdb table lists in-frame clones only, not all of them. Of fewer than 350,000 clones in the sample, just over 85% were seen once. The sequenced sample consisted of PBMCs or T cells enriched from blood (not recorded which). Receptors originate from a woman aged 40 to 50 with acute COVID-19.

The CDR3 protein is CASSPFSENTEAFF. The CDR3 DNA is TGTGCCAGCTCACCATTTTCAGAGAACACTGAAGCTTTCTTT. V and J are TRBV18 and TRBJ1-1; D call uncertain. Germline lookup yields CDR1 KGHSH and CDR2 LQKENI. The ends were cut back, 2 bases at V and 1 base at J, with 8 bases in the middle. This CDR3 comprises 14 residues.

The chain is built from TRBV18 and TRBJ1-5, with D perhaps matching TRBD1 (5 bases). This CDR3 has 15 amino acids. Germline CDR1 is KGHSH and CDR2 is LQKENI. Trimming cost V 5 bases and J 7 bases, with 18 bases left between them. The DNA of the CDR3 is TGTGCCAGCTCAGCGGCCGGGGGGGAAGGACAGCCCCAGCATTTT. Amino acids: CASSAAGGEGQPQHF.

The rearrangement uses TRBV18 and TRBJ2-7; 8 nucleotides line up with TRBD1. CDR1 and CDR2 from the germline V gene are KGHSH and LQKENI. This CDR3 spans 14 amino acids. After removal of 2 bases from V and 4 bases from J, the junction contained 4 bases not matched to a gene. CDR3 in DNA: TGTGCCAGCTCACCAAACGACAGGGGTTACGAGCAGTACTTC. This translates into CASSPNDRGYEQYF.

The gene calls are TRBV18 and TRBJ1-6, with 11 positions matching TRBD1. The CDR3 has 14 residues. V gave up 6 bases and J gave up 12 bases; unmatched junction bases: 7. CDR1 is KGHSH and CDR2 is LQKENI in the germline V gene. CDR3 sequence: CASSRDRGLEPLHF. As DNA, the CDR3 is TGTGCCAGCTCCCGGGACAGGGGGTTGGAACCCCTCCACTTT.

A note on this clone: The sample holds other DNA sequences that translate to the same CDR3. CDR3 coding DNA: TGTGCCAGCAGCTCGACAGGGAATCAGCCCCAGCATTTT. It yields the protein CASSSTGNQPQHF. V and J are TRBV7-9 and TRBJ1-5; 7 nucleotides match TRBD1. Germline CDR1 and CDR2: SEHNR and FQNEAQ (reference sequence). This CDR3 has 13 residues. With V trimmed by 4 bases and J by 4 bases, 1 base remained unmatched.

This sequence joins TRBV10-3 and TRBJ2-5, with TRBD1 as a possible D gene (6 bases). CDR1 and CDR2 (germline): ENHRY, SYGVKD. V lost 10 bases and J 5 bases, leaving 17 bases between the germline ends. The CDR3 length is 13 residues. DNA for the CDR3: TGTGCCACAGCAAGACAGGTTGGGGAGACCCAGTACTTC. This encodes CATARQVGETQYF.

The chain carries TRBV4-2 and TRBJ1-2, with D tentatively TRBD1 (6 bases). V was cut by 0 bases and J by 8 bases, with 19 bases left in between. Per germline, CDR1 LGHNA and CDR2 YNFKEQ. The CDR3 consists of 16 residues. The CDR3 region is CASSQDSWGGMRGYTF. The CDR3, as DNA: TGTGCCAGCAGCCAAGATAGTTGGGGGGGCATGAGGGGCTACACCTTC.

The V call is TRBV5-4, the J call TRBJ1-2, with TRBD1 matching over 10 bases. Trimming at V came to 0 bases and at J to 4 bases, leaving 6 bases not matched to a gene. The CDR3 is 16 amino acids. The germline V gene has CDR1 SGHNT and CDR2 YYREEE (reference sequence). The CDR3 protein is CASSLVEGQGTYGYTF. DNA of the CDR3: TGTGCCAGCAGCTTGGTAGAGGGACAGGGGACCTATGGCTACACCTTC.

This chain links TRBV21-1 with TRBJ2-3; the tabulated D call, TRBD2, remains unverified against the DNA. TRBV21-1 is a recognized pseudogene. The CDR3 totals 14 residues. CDR3 sequence (DNA): TGTGCCAGACTTACACGGGGGGCATCAGATACGCAGTATTTT. Translated: CARLTRGASDTQYF.

The chain joins TRBV5-4 to TRBJ2-7; TRBD1 aligns across 11 bases. Looked up from germline, CDR1 is SGHNT and CDR2 is YYREEE (reference sequence). The CDR3 has 14 residues. The V segment lost 4 bases and the J segment 6 bases; nucleotides outside the gene matches: 6. The CDR3 coding sequence is TGTGCCAGCAGCCGGACAGGGGGCTTCCTCGAGCAGTACTTC. Translated, it gives CASSRTGGFLEQYF. Full variable domain (rest looked up from reference TRBV5-4 and TRBJ2-7): ETGVTQSPTHLIKTRGQQVTLRCSSQSGHNTVSWYQQALGQGPQFIFQYYREEENGRGNFPPRFSGLQFPNYSSELNVNALELDDSALYLCASSRTGGFLEQYFGPGTRLTVT.

Note on this clone: Other DNA sequences in this sample translate to the same CDR3. The V call is TRBV19, the J call TRBJ2-7; 8 nucleotides line up with TRBD1. CDR3 length equals 14 residues. Germline loops: CDR1 LNHDA, CDR2 SQIVND (reference sequence). V lost 5 bases, J lost 2 bases, and 5 bases stayed unmatched. The CDR3 is CASSLGTGPYEQYF. The CDR3 DNA sequence: TGTGCCAGTAGTCTCGGGACAGGCCCCTACGAGCAGTACTTC.

The rearrangement joins TRBV2 to TRBJ1-2; D gene uncertain. The germline V gene encodes CDR1 SNHLY and CDR2 FYNNEI. Trimming cost V 11 bases and J 8 bases, with 15 bases left between them. CDR3 length equals 11 residues. CDR3 residues: CASSEARGYTF. The CDR3 DNA reads as TGTGCCTCCTCCGAGGCCCGAGGCTACACCTTC.

The chain couples TRBV5-1 to TRBJ1-6, with D possibly being TRBD1 (5 bases). V was shortened by 4 bases and J by 13 bases, with 27 bases between the two germline ends. The germline V gene has CDR1 SGHRS and CDR2 YFSETQ. CDR3 length: 17 amino acids. In DNA, the CDR3 is TGCGCCAGCAGCGCCCCATCCGGGACTATGGGATCTGGGCCCCTCCACTTT. As protein: CASSAPSGTMGSGPLHF.

The chain combines TRBV5-1 with TRBJ2-5, with 10 bases fitting TRBD2. Germline V CDR1 and CDR2: SGHRS, YFSETQ. J lost 5 bases, V lost 1 base, and 8 bases had no gene match. The CDR3 extends over 16 amino acids. CDR3 in amino acids: CASSLRLAGAGETQYF. CDR3 DNA sequence: TGCGCCAGCAGCTTGAGGCTAGCGGGAGCAGGCGAGACCCAGTACTTC.

The chain recombines TRBV11-3 with TRBJ2-5; TRBD2 agrees at 7 bases. Germline V lookup: CDR1 SGHNT, CDR2 YENEEA. The CDR3 contains 14 residues. J gave up 5 bases and V 5 bases, and 8 bases lay outside the gene matches. The CDR3 nucleotides are TGTGCCAGCAGCCCCTCCCGGGGGGATGAGACCCAGTACTTC. Translating gives CASSPSRGDETQYF.

This clone was found once. The chain links TRBV6-5 to TRBJ2-1, with unresolved D. Trimming left V 0 bases short and J 7 bases short, with 10 bases between. The CDR3 length is 14 residues. Per the germline V gene, CDR1 is MNHEY and CDR2 is SVGAGI. The chain's CDR3 is CASSYSTAVNEQFF. In DNA, the CDR3 is TGTGCCAGCAGTTACTCCACGGCGGTAAATGAGCAGTTCTTC.

This clone was seen a single time. V usage is TRBV7-8 and J usage is TRBJ2-3; 8 bases map to TRBD2. J gave up 4 bases and V 5 bases, and 11 bases lay outside the gene matches. The length of the CDR3 is 16 residues. Per germline, CDR1 SGHVS and CDR2 FQNEAQ. The CDR3 loop is CASSTDGRGWADTQYF. CDR3 DNA sequence: TGTGCCAGCAGCACCGACGGGAGGGGCTGGGCAGATACGCAGTATTTT. Using reference TRBV7-8 and TRBJ2-3 for the parts outside the CDR3, the full variable domain is GAGVSQSPRYKVAKRGQDVALRCDPISGHVSLFWYQQALGQGPEFLTYFQNEAQLDKSGLPSDRFFAERPEGSVSTLKIQRTQQEDSAVYLCASSTDGRGWADTQYFGPGTRLTVL.

This clone was counted once. This chain links TRBV27 with TRBJ2-4; tentative D call: TRBD1 (6 bases). CDR1 and CDR2 from the germline V gene are MNHEY and SMNVEV (reference sequence). CDR3 length: 17 amino acids. V shed 3 bases and J shed 4 bases, with 19 bases lying between them. The CDR3: CASSLGAGLEGKNIQYF. The CDR3 DNA sequence: TGTGCCAGCAGTTTGGGGGCAGGGTTAGAAGGGAAAAACATTCAGTACTTC.

This chain connects TRBV19 to TRBJ1-4, with D unclear. The CDR3 covers 12 residues. Germline CDR1 LNHDA, CDR2 SQIVND (reference sequence). The V gene lost 6 bases and the J gene lost 8 bases, with 10 bases spanning the gap. As DNA, the CDR3 is TGTGCCAGTAGGAACAGTATAGAAAAACTGTTTTTT. It codes for CASRNSIEKLFF.

Comment on this clone: Other DNA sequences in the sample encode the same CDR3. This chain uses TRBV18 with TRBJ2-7; D is unclear. Trimming pared 6 bases from V and 0 bases from J, leaving 6 bases between. The CDR3 has 12 residues. From germline, CDR1 is KGHSH and CDR2 LQKENI. The CDR3 sequence is CASSPSSYEQYF. The CDR3 DNA is TGTGCCAGCTCTCCCAGCTCCTACGAGCAGTACTTC.

The rearrangement uses TRBV5-1 and TRBJ1-5; D not resolved. The CDR3 is 15 amino acids. Germline lookup yields CDR1 SGHRS and CDR2 YFSETQ. Trimming cost V 0 bases and J 0 bases, with 7 bases left between them. The CDR3 coding sequence is TGCGCCAGCAGCTTGGGAGACTTTAGCAATCAGCCCCAGCATTTT. Its translation: CASSLGDFSNQPQHF.

This sequence joins TRBV6-2 or TRBV6-3 and TRBJ2-1; D possibly matches TRBD1 or TRBD2 (7 bases each). The CDR3 has 15 amino acids. Trimming removed 6 bases at V and 4 bases at J, with 16 bases between. The germline CDR1 and CDR2 sequences are MNHEY and SVGEGT. CDR3 DNA sequence: TGTGCCAGCAGCCAGGGGGGGGCCGGGTACAATGAGCAGTTCTTC. This codes for CASSQGGAGYNEQFF.

The chain employs TRBV14 and TRBJ1-3; TRBD1 agrees at 7 bases. V lost 1 base and J lost 0; bases outside the gene matches: 12. The CDR3 runs 19 residues. Germline CDR1 reads SGHDN; CDR2 reads FVKESK. The CDR3 reads CASSQVAYGTASSGNTIYF. The CDR3 DNA reads as TGTGCCAGCAGCCAAGTAGCATACGGGACAGCGAGCTCTGGAAACACCATATATTTT.

This clone was picked up one time. V gene TRBV5-1 combines with J gene TRBJ2-3; TRBD1 might be the D (5 bases). The CDR3 has 14 residues. Germline CDR1 SGHRS, CDR2 YFSETQ. The ends were cut back, 2 bases at V and 5 bases at J, with 12 bases in the middle. CDR3 residues: CASSFERGLDTQYF. As DNA, the CDR3 is TGCGCCAGCAGCTTTGAAAGGGGCCTAGATACGCAGTATTTT.

CDR3 coding DNA: TGTGCCAGCAGCCTACCGGGACAGGGGGCTGTTCAGCCCCAGCATTTT. Its protein is CASSLPGQGAVQPQHF. V is TRBV6-2 or TRBV6-3 and J is TRBJ1-5, with 12 bases aligning to TRBD1. Trimming removed 6 bases from V and 6 bases from J; junction bases left unmatched: 9. The germline gives CDR1 MNHEY, CDR2 SVGEGT. CDR3 length: 16 amino acids.

The V gene is TRBV27, the J gene TRBJ1-1; TRBD1 agrees at 9 bases. The CDR3 covers 17 residues. V lost 4 bases, J lost 0 bases, and 9 bases stayed unmatched. In germline, CDR1 is MNHEY, CDR2 SMNVEV (reference sequence). Here the CDR3 reads CASSSPGQGILNTEAFF. The CDR3 nucleotides read TGTGCCAGCAGTTCCCCGGGACAGGGTATTTTGAACACTGAAGCTTTCTTT.

The chain combines TRBV25-1 with TRBJ1-2; D gene ambiguous. Germline V gene lookup returns CDR1 MGHDK and CDR2 SYGVNS. The CDR3 runs to 14 residues. Trimming removed 4 bases at V and 1 base at J, with 10 bases between. Written as DNA, the CDR3 is TGTGCCAGCAGTGGGCGAGGCGGTAACTATGGCTACACCTTC. It specifies CASSGRGGNYGYTF.

The chain is built from TRBV28 and TRBJ2-7; D perhaps matches TRBD2 (5 bases). Deletions cut 9 bases from V and 1 base from J, with 19 bases between. CDR1 MDHEN and CDR2 SYDVKM come from the germline V gene. The length of the CDR3 is 15 residues. CDR3 sequence reads: CASLNPRGLSYEQYF. In DNA, the CDR3 is TGTGCCAGTTTAAATCCTCGCGGGTTATCCTACGAGCAGTACTTC.

The chain couples TRBV5-5 to TRBJ1-1, with 7 positions matching TRBD1. The J segment lost 4 bases and the V segment lost 4 bases, leaving 13 bases of the junction unmatched. The germline gives CDR1 SGHKS, CDR2 YYEKEE (reference sequence). This CDR3 is 16 amino acids long. This CDR3 is CASSRGPDRVSTEAFF. CDR3 bases: TGTGCCAGCAGCCGGGGACCTGACAGGGTAAGCACTGAAGCTTTCTTT. Full variable domain (missing parts from reference TRBV5-5 and TRBJ1-1): DAGVTQSPTHLIKTRGQQVTLRCSPISGHKSVSWYQQVLGQGPQFIFQYYEKEERGRGNFPDRFSARQFPNYSSELNVNALLLGDSALYLCASSRGPDRVSTEAFFGQGTRLTVV.

The chain couples TRBV27 to TRBJ2-7; D might be TRBD2 (5 bases). V was clipped by 8 bases and J by 1 base, with 18 bases between them. The CDR3 length is 15 residues. The germline CDR1 and CDR2 sequences are MNHEY and SMNVEV (reference sequence). Here the CDR3 reads CASGLGSPGSYEQYF. CDR3 bases: TGTGCCAGCGGATTAGGCAGTCCGGGATCCTACGAGCAGTACTTC.

J is TRBJ2-3 and V is TRBV6-4; 10 nucleotides align to TRBD2. There are 14 residues in the CDR3. Trimming removed 3 bases from V and 3 bases from J; junction bases left unmatched: 0. Germline V gene data show CDR1 as MRHNA and CDR2 as SNTAGT. The CDR3 DNA reads as TGTGCCAGCAGTGAGGGACTAGCGACAGATACGCAGTATTTT. Protein product: CASSEGLATDTQYF.

This clone turned up a few times. V and J are TRBV7-9 and TRBJ1-1; 7 positions match TRBD1. The trim removed 5 bases at V and 6 bases at J, leaving 15 bases unmatched. This CDR3 has 16 amino acids. From germline, CDR1 is SEHNR and CDR2 FQNEAQ (reference sequence). This chain's CDR3 is CASSPGDSVGWAEAFF. In nucleotides, the CDR3 is TGTGCCAGCAGCCCAGGGGACAGCGTAGGCTGGGCTGAAGCTTTCTTT.